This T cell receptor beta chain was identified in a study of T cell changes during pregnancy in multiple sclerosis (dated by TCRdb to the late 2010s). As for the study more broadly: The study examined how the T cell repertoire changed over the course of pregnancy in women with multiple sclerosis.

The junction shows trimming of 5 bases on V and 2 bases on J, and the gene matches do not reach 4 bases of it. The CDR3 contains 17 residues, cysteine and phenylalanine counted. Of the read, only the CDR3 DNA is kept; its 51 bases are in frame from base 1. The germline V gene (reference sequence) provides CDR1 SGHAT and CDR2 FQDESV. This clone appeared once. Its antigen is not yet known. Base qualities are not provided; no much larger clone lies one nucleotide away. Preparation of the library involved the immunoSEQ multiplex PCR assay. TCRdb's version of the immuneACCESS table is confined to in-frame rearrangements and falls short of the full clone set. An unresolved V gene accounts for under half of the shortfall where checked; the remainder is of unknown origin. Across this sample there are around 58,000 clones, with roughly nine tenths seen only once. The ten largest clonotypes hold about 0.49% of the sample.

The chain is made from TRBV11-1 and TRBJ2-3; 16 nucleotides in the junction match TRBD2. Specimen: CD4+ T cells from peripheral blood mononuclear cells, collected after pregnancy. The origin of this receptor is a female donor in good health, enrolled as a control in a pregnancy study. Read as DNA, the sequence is TGTGCCAGCAGCGGGACTAGCGGGGGGGCCGACACAGATACGCAGTATTTT. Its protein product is CASSGTSGGADTDTQYF.